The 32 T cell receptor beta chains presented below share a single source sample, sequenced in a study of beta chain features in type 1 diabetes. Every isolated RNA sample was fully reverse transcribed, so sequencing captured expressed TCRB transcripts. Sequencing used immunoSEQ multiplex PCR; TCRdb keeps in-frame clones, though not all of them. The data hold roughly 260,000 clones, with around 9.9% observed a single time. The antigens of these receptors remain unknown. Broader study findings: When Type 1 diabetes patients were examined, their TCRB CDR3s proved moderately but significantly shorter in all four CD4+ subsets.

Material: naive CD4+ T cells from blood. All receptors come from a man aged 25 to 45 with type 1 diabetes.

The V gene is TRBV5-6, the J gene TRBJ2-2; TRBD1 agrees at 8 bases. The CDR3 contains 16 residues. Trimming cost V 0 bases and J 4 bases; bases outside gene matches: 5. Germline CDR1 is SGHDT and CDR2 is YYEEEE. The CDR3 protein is CASSLVGQAVTGELFF. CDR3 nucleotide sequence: TGTGCCAGCAGCTTGGTGGGACAGGCGGTCACCGGGGAGCTGTTTTTT.

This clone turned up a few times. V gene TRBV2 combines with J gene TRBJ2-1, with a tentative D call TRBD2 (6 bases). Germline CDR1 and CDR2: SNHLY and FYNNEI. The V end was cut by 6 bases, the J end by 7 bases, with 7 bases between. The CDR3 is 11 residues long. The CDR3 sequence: CASRGLNEQFF. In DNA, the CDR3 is TGTGCCAGCAGGGGACTGAATGAGCAGTTCTTC. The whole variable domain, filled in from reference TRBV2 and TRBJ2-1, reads EPEVTQTPSHQVTQMGQEVILRCVPISNHLYFYWYRQILGQKVEFLVSFYNNEISEKSEIFDDQFSVERPDGSNFTLKIRSTKLEDSAMYFCASRGLNEQFFGPGTRLTVL.

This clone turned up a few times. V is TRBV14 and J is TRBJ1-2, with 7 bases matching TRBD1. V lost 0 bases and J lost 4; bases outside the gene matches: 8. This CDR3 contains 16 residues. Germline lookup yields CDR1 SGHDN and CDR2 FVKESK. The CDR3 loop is CASSQDLTAGGYGYTF. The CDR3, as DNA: TGTGCCAGCAGCCAAGATCTAACAGCAGGGGGCTATGGCTACACCTTC. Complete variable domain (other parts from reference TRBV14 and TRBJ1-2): EAGVTQFPSHSVIEKGQTVTLRCDPISGHDNLYWYRRVMGKEIKFLLHFVKESKQDESGMPNNRFLAERTGGTYSTLKVQPAELEDSGVYFCASSQDLTAGGYGYTFGSGTRLTVV.

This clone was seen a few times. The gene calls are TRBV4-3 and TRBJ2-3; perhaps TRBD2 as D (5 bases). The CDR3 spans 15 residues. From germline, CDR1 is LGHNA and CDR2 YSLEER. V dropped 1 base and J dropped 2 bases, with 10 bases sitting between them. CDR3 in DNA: TGCGCCAGCAGCCAAGTATCCGGGATCACAGATACGCAGTATTTT. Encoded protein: CASSQVSGITDTQYF.

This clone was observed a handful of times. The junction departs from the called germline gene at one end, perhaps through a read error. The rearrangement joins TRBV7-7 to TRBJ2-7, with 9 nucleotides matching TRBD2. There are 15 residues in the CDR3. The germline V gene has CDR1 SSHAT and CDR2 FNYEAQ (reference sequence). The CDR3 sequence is CASSLSGGQGYEQYF. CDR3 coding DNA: TGTGCTAGCAGCCTTAGCGGGGGCCAGGGCTACGAGCAGTACTTC.

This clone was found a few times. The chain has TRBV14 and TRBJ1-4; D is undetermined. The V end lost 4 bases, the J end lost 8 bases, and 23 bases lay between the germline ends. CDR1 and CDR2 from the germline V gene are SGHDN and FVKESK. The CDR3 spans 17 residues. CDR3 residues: CASSLLLGGGRREKLFF. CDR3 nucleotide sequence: TGTGCCAGCAGCCTTCTCCTAGGCGGCGGGCGGAGGGAAAAACTGTTTTTT.

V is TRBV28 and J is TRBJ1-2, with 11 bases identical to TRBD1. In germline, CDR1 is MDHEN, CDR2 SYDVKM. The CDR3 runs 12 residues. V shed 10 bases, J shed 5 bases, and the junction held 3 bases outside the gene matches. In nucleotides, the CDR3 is TGTGCCATCGGGACAGGGGGTTATGGCTACACCTTC. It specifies CAIGTGGYGYTF.

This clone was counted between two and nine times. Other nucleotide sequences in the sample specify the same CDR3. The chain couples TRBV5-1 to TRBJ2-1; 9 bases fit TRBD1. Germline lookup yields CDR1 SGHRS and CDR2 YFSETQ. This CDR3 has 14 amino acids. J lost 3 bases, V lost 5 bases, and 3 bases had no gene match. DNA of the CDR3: TGCGCCAGCAGACCGGGACAGGGCTACAATGAGCAGTTCTTC. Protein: CASRPGQGYNEQFF.

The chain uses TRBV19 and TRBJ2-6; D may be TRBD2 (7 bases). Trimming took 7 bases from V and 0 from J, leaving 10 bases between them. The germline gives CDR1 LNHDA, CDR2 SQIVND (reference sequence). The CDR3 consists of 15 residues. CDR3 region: CASKGGFSGANVLTF. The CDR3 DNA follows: TGTGCCAGTAAGGGGGGGTTCTCTGGGGCCAACGTCCTGACTTTC.

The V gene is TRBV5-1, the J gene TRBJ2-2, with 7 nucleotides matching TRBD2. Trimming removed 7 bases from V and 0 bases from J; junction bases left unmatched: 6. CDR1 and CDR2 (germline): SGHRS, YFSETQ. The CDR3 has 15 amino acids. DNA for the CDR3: TGCGCCAGCGCCAGTAGCGGGTCGAACACCGGGGAGCTGTTTTTT. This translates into CASASSGSNTGELFF.

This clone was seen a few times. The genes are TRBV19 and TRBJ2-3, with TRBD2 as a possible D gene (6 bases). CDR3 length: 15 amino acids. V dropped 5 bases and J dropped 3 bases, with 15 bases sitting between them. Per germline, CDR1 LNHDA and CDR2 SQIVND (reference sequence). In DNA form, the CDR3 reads TGTGCCAGTAGTGGCTTAGCGGCGGCAACAGATACGCAGTATTTT. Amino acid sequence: CASSGLAAATDTQYF.

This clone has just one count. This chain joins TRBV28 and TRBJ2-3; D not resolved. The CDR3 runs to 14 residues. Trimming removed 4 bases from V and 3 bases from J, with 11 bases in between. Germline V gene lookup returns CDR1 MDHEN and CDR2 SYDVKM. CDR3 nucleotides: TGTGCCAGCAGTTATAGACTTAGGACAGATACGCAGTATTTT. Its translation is CASSYRLRTDTQYF.

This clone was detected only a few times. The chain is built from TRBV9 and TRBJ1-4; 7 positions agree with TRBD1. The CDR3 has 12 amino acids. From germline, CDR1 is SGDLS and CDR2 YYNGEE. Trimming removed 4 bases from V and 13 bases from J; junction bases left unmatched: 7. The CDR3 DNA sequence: TGTGCCAGCAGCCCGGATTGGGACAGACTGTTTTTT. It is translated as CASSPDWDRLFF. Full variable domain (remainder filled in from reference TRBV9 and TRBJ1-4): DSGVTQTPKHLITATGQRVTLRCSPRSGDLSVYWYQQSLDQGLQFLIQYYNGEERAKGNILERFSAQQFPDLHSELNLSSLELGDSALYFCASSPDWDRLFFGSGTQLSVL.

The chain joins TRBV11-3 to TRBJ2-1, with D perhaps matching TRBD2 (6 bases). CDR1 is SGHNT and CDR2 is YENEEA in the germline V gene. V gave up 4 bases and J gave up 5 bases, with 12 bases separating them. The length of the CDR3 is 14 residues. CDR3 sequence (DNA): TGTGCCAGCAGCTCGCGGGGTACTAACAATGAGCAGTTCTTC. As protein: CASSSRGTNNEQFF.

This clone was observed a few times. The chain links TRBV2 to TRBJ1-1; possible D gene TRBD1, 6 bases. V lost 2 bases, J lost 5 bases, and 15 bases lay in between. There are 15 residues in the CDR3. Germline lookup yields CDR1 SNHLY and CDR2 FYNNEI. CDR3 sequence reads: CASSERRAGATEAFF. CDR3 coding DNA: TGTGCCAGCAGTGAAAGGCGGGCAGGGGCGACTGAAGCTTTCTTT.

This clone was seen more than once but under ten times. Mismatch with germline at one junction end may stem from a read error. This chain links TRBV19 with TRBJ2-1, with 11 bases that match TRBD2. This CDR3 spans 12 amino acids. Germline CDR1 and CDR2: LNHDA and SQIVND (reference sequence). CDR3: CASSVAGGPEVF. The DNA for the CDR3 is TGTGCCAGTAGTGTAGCGGGGGGGCCTGAGGTCTTC.

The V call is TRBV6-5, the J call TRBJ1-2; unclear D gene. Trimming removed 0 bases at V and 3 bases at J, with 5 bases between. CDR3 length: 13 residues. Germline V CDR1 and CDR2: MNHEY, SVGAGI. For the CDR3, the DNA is TGTGCCAGCAGTTACTCGGCGGACTATGGCTACACCTTC. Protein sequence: CASSYSADYGYTF.

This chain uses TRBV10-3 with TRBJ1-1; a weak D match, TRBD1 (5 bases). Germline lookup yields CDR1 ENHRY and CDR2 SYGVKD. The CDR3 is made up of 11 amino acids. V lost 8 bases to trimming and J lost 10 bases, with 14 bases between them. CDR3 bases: TGTGCCATCGGGATCAACGGGGGAGCTTTCTTT. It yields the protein CAIGINGGAFF.

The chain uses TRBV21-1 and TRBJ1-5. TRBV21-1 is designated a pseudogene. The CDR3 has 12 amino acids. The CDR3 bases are TGTGCCAGCAGCAAAGCAGAGGTGTCCCAGCATTTT. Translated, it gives CASSKAEVSQHF.

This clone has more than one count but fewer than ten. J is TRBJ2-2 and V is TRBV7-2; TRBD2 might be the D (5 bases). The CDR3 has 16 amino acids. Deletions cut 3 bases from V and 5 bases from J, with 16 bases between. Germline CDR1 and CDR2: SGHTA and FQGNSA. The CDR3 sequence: CASSFTSGELTGELFF. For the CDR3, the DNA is TGTGCCAGCAGCTTTACTTCCGGGGAATTGACCGGGGAGCTGTTTTTT.

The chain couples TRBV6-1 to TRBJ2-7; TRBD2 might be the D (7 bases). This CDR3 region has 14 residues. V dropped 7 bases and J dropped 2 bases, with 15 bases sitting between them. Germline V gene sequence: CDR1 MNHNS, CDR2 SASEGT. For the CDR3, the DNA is TGTGCCAGCATGTCAGGGGAGGGGGCCTACGAGCAGTACTTC. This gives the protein CASMSGEGAYEQYF.

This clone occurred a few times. CDR3 amino acids: CASSPGTGRDEQYF. CDR3 nucleotides: TGTGCCAGCTCACCCGGGACAGGGCGCGACGAGCAGTACTTC. The chain recombines TRBV18 with TRBJ2-7; 9 positions match TRBD1. Germline CDR1 and CDR2: KGHSH and LQKENI. V shed 3 bases, J shed 5 bases, and the junction held 5 bases outside the gene matches. The CDR3 has 14 amino acids. Complete variable domain (other parts from reference TRBV18 and TRBJ2-7): NAGVMQNPRHLVRRRGQEARLRCSPMKGHSHVYWYRQLPEEGLKFMVYLQKENIIDESGMPKERFSAEFPKEGPSILRIQQVVRGDSAAYFCASSPGTGRDEQYFGPGTRLTVT.

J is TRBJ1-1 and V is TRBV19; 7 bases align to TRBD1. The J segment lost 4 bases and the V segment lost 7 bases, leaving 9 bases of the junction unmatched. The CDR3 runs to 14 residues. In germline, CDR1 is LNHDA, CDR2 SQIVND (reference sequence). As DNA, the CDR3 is TGTGCCAGTAAGAGGGAATACAGGGGCACTGAAGCTTTCTTT. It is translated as CASKREYRGTEAFF.

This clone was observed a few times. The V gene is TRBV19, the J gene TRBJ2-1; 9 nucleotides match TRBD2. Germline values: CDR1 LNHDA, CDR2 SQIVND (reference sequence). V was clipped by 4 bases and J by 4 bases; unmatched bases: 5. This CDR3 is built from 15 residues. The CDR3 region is CASSNPAGGYNEQFF. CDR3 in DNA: TGTGCCAGTAGTAACCCAGCGGGGGGTTACAATGAGCAGTTCTTC.

The chain's CDR3 is CAISESEGGGTSYEQYF. CDR3 DNA: TGTGCCATCAGTGAGTCGGAGGGCGGGGGGACATCCTACGAGCAGTACTTC. This chain joins TRBV10-3 and TRBJ2-7, with 8 nucleotides matching TRBD2. This CDR3 is 17 amino acids long. The V and J ends lost 0 bases and 1 base, in that order; junction bases with no gene match: 8. The germline V gene encodes CDR1 ENHRY and CDR2 SYGVKD.

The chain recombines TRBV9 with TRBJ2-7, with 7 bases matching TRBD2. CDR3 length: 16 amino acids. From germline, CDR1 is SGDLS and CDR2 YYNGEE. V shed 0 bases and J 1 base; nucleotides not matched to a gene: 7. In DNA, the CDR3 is TGTGCCAGCAGCGTAGCTCCAGCGGGGCGATCCTACGAGCAGTACTTC. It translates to CASSVAPAGRSYEQYF.

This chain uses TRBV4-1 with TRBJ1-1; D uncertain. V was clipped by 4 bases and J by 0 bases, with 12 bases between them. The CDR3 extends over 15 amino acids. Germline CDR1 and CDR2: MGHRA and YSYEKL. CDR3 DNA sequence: TGCGCCAGCAGCCCCCGGGAGGGCCTGAACACTGAAGCTTTCTTT. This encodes CASSPREGLNTEAFF.

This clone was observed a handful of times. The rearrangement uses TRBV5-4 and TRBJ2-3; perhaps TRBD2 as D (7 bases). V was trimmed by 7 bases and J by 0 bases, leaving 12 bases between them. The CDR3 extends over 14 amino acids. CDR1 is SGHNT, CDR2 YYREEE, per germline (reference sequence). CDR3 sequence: CASRGARSTDTQYF. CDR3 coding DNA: TGTGCCAGCCGGGGGGCCAGAAGCACAGATACGCAGTATTTT.

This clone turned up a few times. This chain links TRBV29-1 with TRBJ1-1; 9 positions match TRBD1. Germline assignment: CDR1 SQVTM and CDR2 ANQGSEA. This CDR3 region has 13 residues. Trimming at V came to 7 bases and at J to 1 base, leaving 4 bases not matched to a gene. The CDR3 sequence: CSAGQGRNTEAFF. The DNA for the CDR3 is TGCAGCGCCGGACAGGGGAGGAACACTGAAGCTTTCTTT.

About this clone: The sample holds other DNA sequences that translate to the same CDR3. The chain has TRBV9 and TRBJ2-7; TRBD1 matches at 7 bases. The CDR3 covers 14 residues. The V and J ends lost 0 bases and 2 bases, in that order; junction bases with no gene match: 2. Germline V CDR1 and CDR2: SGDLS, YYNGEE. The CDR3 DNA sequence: TGTGCCAGCAGCGTAGGACAGGGAGCCTACGAGCAGTACTTC. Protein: CASSVGQGAYEQYF.

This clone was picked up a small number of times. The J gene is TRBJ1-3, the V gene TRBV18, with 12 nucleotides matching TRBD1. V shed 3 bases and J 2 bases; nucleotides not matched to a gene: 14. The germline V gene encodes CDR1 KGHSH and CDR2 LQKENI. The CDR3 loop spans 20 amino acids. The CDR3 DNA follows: TGTGCCAGCTCACCGGCTATCGGGACAGGGGGCCACAAAACTGGAAACACCATATATTTT. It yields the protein CASSPAIGTGGHKTGNTIYF.

The CDR3 DNA reads as TGTGCCAGCCGATCATCCGGGTCCTATTATGGCTACACCTTC. Its translation: CASRSSGSYYGYTF. V is TRBV25-1 and J is TRBJ1-2; D is unresolved. Trimming cost V 8 bases and J 5 bases, with 18 bases left between them. This CDR3 comprises 14 residues. Germline-derived CDR1 and CDR2 are MGHDK and SYGVNS.